One sample yielded the 27 T cell receptor beta chains listed below, sequenced in a study of blood T cell repertoires in COVID-19. Only in-frame clones appear in the TCRdb table, and some are missing; sequencing was by immunoSEQ multiplex PCR. Of roughly 250,000 clones in the sample, under 90% were seen once. Sequencing was done on a sample of peripheral blood. The receptors here all came from a woman aged 55 to 70 with active or convalescent COVID-19.

This chain connects TRBV2 to TRBJ2-5, with 9 bases matching TRBD2. Germline trimming cut 6 bases from V and 0 bases from J; bases unmatched to any gene: 8. Germline CDR1 reads SNHLY; CDR2 reads FYNNEI. This CDR3 region has 16 residues. The CDR3 is CASRATSGSYQETQYF. The CDR3 coding sequence is TGTGCCAGCAGGGCAACTAGCGGGTCTTACCAAGAGACCCAGTACTTC.

Remarks on this clone: In the same sample, other DNA sequences code for this CDR3. The gene calls are TRBV11-2 and TRBJ2-3; possible D gene TRBD1, 6 bases. This CDR3 has 15 amino acids. Per the germline V gene, CDR1 is SGHAT and CDR2 is FQNNGV. V lost 0 bases to trimming and J lost 2 bases, with 9 bases between them. CDR3 sequence reads: CASSLDQGHTDTQYF. The CDR3 region has the DNA TGTGCCAGCAGCTTAGATCAGGGGCACACAGATACGCAGTATTTT.

This clone was found once. The chain has TRBV19 and TRBJ2-5, with 8 positions matching TRBD1. Germline V gene data show CDR1 as LNHDA and CDR2 as SQIVND (reference sequence). This CDR3 comprises 16 residues. The junction had 13 bases not matched to a gene; V was cut back by 5 bases and J by 5 bases. CDR3 in amino acids: CASSLGPGGRGETQYF. In DNA form, the CDR3 reads TGTGCCAGTAGTTTGGGTCCAGGGGGCCGAGGGGAGACCCAGTACTTC.

The chain recombines TRBV5-4 with TRBJ2-5, with D possibly TRBD2 on 6 matching bases. This CDR3 spans 15 amino acids. Per germline, CDR1 SGHNT and CDR2 YYREEE (reference sequence). V was pared by 0 bases and J by 5 bases, with 14 bases between. The CDR3 DNA sequence: TGTGCCAGCAGCTTGGCCGCGGGGACCCGTGAGACCCAGTACTTC. It yields the protein CASSLAAGTRETQYF.

V usage is TRBV5-6 and J usage is TRBJ2-5; 9 bases match TRBD1. Germline trimming cut 5 bases from V and 6 bases from J; bases unmatched to any gene: 5. Germline CDR1 and CDR2: SGHDT and YYEEEE. CDR3 length: 13 residues. The CDR3: CASRRDRAQTQYF. Written as DNA, the CDR3 is TGTGCCAGCAGAAGGGACAGGGCTCAGACCCAGTACTTC.

A note on this clone: This sample also contains other DNA sequences that code for the same CDR3. V and J are TRBV4-3 and TRBJ2-3; no clear D. V was pared by 1 base and J by 2 bases, with 4 bases between. Germline loops: CDR1 LGHNA, CDR2 YSLEER. The CDR3 has 13 amino acids. This CDR3 reads CASSQVLTDTQYF. In DNA form, the CDR3 reads TGCGCCAGCAGCCAAGTACTCACAGATACGCAGTATTTT.

The genes are TRBV7-2 and TRBJ1-2; 11 bases align to TRBD1. The CDR3 totals 15 residues. CDR1 SGHTA and CDR2 FQGNSA come from the germline V gene. Losses at the gene ends were 5 bases for V and 4 bases for J; bases not matched to a gene: 6. CDR3 sequence: CASSHGQGAVYGYTF. DNA of the CDR3: TGTGCCAGCAGCCACGGACAGGGGGCTGTCTATGGCTACACCTTC.

This clone appeared once. The rearrangement joins TRBV5-6 to TRBJ2-2, with D possibly matching TRBD2 (5 bases). This CDR3 contains 13 residues. V was shortened by 7 bases and J by 7 bases, with 14 bases between the two germline ends. Germline CDR1 and CDR2: SGHDT and YYEEEE. This CDR3 is CASSPEGLGELFF. The CDR3, as DNA: TGTGCCAGCTCCCCCGAAGGACTCGGGGAGCTGTTTTTT.

This chain joins TRBV29-1 and TRBJ1-4, with 8 bases identical to TRBD1. V lost 7 bases and J lost 7; bases outside the gene matches: 8. CDR1 SQVTM and CDR2 ANQGSEA come from the germline V gene. The CDR3 loop spans 13 amino acids. In DNA, the CDR3 is TGCAGCGCCTCTGGACAGGGTCGTGAAAAACTGTTTTTT. Translating it yields CSASGQGREKLFF.

The genes are TRBV19 and TRBJ1-2, with D tentatively TRBD1 (5 bases). Germline loops: CDR1 LNHDA, CDR2 SQIVND (reference sequence). V was clipped by 6 bases and J by 4 bases, with 18 bases between them. The CDR3 has 15 amino acids. In nucleotides, the CDR3 is TGTGCCAGTAGGGATTTTTTGGACATCATCTATGGCTACACCTTC. It codes for CASRDFLDIIYGYTF. Full variable domain (missing parts from reference TRBV19 and TRBJ1-2): DGGITQSPKYLFRKEGQNVTLSCEQNLNHDAMYWYRQDPGQGLRLIYYSQIVNDFQKGDIAEGYSVSREKKESFPLTVTSAQKNPTAFYLCASRDFLDIIYGYTFGSGTRLTVV.

The J gene is TRBJ2-3, the V gene TRBV27; 14 nucleotides align to TRBD2. This CDR3 contains 16 residues. The V gene's germline CDR1 is MNHEY and CDR2 SMNVEV (reference sequence). V lost 6 bases to trimming and J lost 8 bases; unmatched junction nucleotides: 10. This CDR3 is CASRDGLAGGRGTQYF. The CDR3 nucleotides are TGTGCCAGCAGGGACGGACTAGCGGGGGGAAGGGGTACGCAGTATTTT.

The chain joins TRBV28 to TRBJ2-2; weak D call: TRBD2 (5 bases). The V and J ends lost 6 bases and 0 bases respectively, with 17 bases between them. Germline CDR1 is MDHEN and CDR2 is SYDVKM. This CDR3 region has 17 residues. The CDR3 sequence is CASRQGGRTSNTGELFF. The DNA for the CDR3 is TGTGCCAGCAGACAAGGAGGAAGGACGTCGAACACCGGGGAGCTGTTTTTT.

Remarks on this clone: Other nucleotide sequences from this sample produce the same CDR3. This chain connects TRBV19 to TRBJ1-3; TRBD1 aligns across 8 bases. Germline CDR1 and CDR2: LNHDA and SQIVND (reference sequence). The CDR3 is 14 amino acids. Germline trimming cut 3 bases from V and 2 bases from J; bases unmatched to any gene: 0. In DNA, the CDR3 is TGTGCCAGTAGTATGGACAGGGCTGGAAACACCATATATTTT. As protein: CASSMDRAGNTIYF.

This chain joins TRBV5-1 and TRBJ1-1; D uncertain. Germline CDR1 reads SGHRS; CDR2 reads YFSETQ. The CDR3 is 14 residues long. The V end was cut by 4 bases, the J end by 4 bases, with 14 bases between. The CDR3 nucleotides are TGCGCCAGCAGCCTGGATCTTTACAGCACTGAAGCTTTCTTT. It codes for CASSLDLYSTEAFF. Full variable domain (outside the CDR3, taken from reference TRBV5-1 and TRBJ1-1): KAGVTQTPRYLIKTRGQQVTLSCSPISGHRSVSWYQQTPGQGLQFLFEYFSETQRNKGNFPGRFSGRQFSNSRSEMNVSTLELGDSALYLCASSLDLYSTEAFFGQGTRLTVV.

The chain couples TRBV5-1 to TRBJ2-7, with a weak D call TRBD1 (6 bases). This CDR3 is built from 12 residues. The V gene lost 3 bases and the J gene lost 7 bases, with 11 bases spanning the gap. CDR1 SGHRS and CDR2 YFSETQ come from the germline V gene. CDR3 in DNA: TGCGCCAGCAGCTCCCAGAGGGGGGAGCAGTACTTC. Translated: CASSSQRGEQYF.

The chain couples TRBV6-5 to TRBJ2-1; TRBD1 agrees at 7 bases. Germline V gene sequence: CDR1 MNHEY, CDR2 SVGAGI. V lost 2 bases and J lost 9; bases outside the gene matches: 10. There are 15 residues in the CDR3. The CDR3 reads CASSYEGAAWSEQFF. CDR3 coding DNA: TGTGCCAGCAGTTACGAGGGGGCAGCATGGTCTGAGCAGTTCTTC.

The chain links TRBV5-4 to TRBJ2-1; no firm D call. The length of the CDR3 is 12 residues. Trimming removed 2 bases from V and 8 bases from J, with 8 bases in between. The V gene's germline CDR1 is SGHNT and CDR2 YYREEE (reference sequence). The DNA of the CDR3 is TGTGCCAGCAGCTTAAATAAGCATGAGCAGTTCTTC. Protein product: CASSLNKHEQFF. The full variable domain, completed using reference TRBV5-4 and TRBJ2-1, is ETGVTQSPTHLIKTRGQQVTLRCSSQSGHNTVSWYQQALGQGPQFIFQYYREEENGRGNFPPRFSGLQFPNYSSELNVNALELDDSALYLCASSLNKHEQFFGPGTRLTVL.

This clone was recorded once. V gene TRBV9 combines with J gene TRBJ2-7, with 11 positions matching TRBD1. Germline CDR1 reads SGDLS; CDR2 reads YYNGEE. Trimming at V came to 3 bases and at J to 2 bases, leaving 7 bases not matched to a gene. This CDR3 is 16 amino acids long. Here the CDR3 reads CASSATRDRGAYEQYF. The DNA for the CDR3 is TGTGCCAGCAGCGCAACCCGGGACAGGGGGGCCTACGAGCAGTACTTC. The whole variable domain, filled in from reference TRBV9 and TRBJ2-7, reads DSGVTQTPKHLITATGQRVTLRCSPRSGDLSVYWYQQSLDQGLQFLIQYYNGEERAKGNILERFSAQQFPDLHSELNLSSLELGDSALYFCASSATRDRGAYEQYFGPGTRLTVT.

The J gene is TRBJ2-5, the V gene TRBV18; possible D gene TRBD2, 5 bases. The germline CDR1 and CDR2 sequences are KGHSH and LQKENI. Trimming removed 0 bases at V and 5 bases at J, with 13 bases between. The CDR3 length is 15 residues. The CDR3 loop is CASSPPVRGWETQYF. Written as DNA, the CDR3 is TGTGCCAGCTCACCACCGGTCCGGGGATGGGAGACCCAGTACTTC. Filled out from reference TRBV18 and TRBJ2-5, the complete variable domain reads NAGVMQNPRHLVRRRGQEARLRCSPMKGHSHVYWYRQLPEEGLKFMVYLQKENIIDESGMPKERFSAEFPKEGPSILRIQQVVRGDSAAYFCASSPPVRGWETQYFGPGTRLLVL.

This clone was observed once. The V gene is TRBV4-3, the J gene TRBJ1-1; tentatively, D is TRBD1 (5 bases). The germline CDR1 and CDR2 sequences are LGHNA and YSLEER. The CDR3 consists of 13 residues. The V gene lost 1 base and the J gene lost 8 bases, with 11 bases spanning the gap. CDR3 coding DNA: TGCGCCAGCAGCCAAGGGGGCGTCAGCGAAGCTTTCTTT. Encoded protein: CASSQGGVSEAFF.

The J gene is TRBJ2-7, the V gene TRBV30, with D unresolved. The CDR3 covers 13 residues. V gave up 0 bases and J gave up 3 bases, with 9 bases separating them. Germline assignment: CDR1 GTSNPN and CDR2 SVGIG (reference sequence). Written as DNA, the CDR3 is TGTGCCTGGAGTGTAGGTTCGGGCTACGAGCAGTACTTC. Translation: CAWSVGSGYEQYF. Drawing the rest from reference TRBV30 and TRBJ2-7, the complete variable domain is SQTIHQWPATLVQPVGSPLSLECTVEGTSNPNLYWYRQAAGRGLQLLFYSVGIGQISSEVPQNLSASRPQDRQFILSSKKLLLSDSGFYLCAWSVGSGYEQYFGPGTRLTVT.

The chain couples TRBV3-1 (or the pseudogene TRBV3-2) to TRBJ2-4; perhaps TRBD2 as D (7 bases). CDR3 length equals 19 residues. Trimming stripped 1 base from V and 2 bases from J, with 21 bases between. The V gene's germline CDR1 is LGHDT and CDR2 YNNKEL (reference sequence). CDR3 residues: CASSQGLAGATGTKNIQYF. Written as DNA, the CDR3 is TGTGCCAGCAGCCAAGGCCTGGCGGGGGCCACCGGGACCAAAAACATTCAGTACTTC.

The chain recombines TRBV6-5 with TRBJ1-2; D is ambiguous. V lost 4 bases, J lost 4 bases, and 19 bases lay in between. There are 16 residues in the CDR3. Germline lookup yields CDR1 MNHEY and CDR2 SVGAGI. The DNA for the CDR3 is TGTGCCAGCAGTTCAACACGTCGGGTCCGGGTCTATGGCTACACCTTC. Translation gives CASSSTRRVRVYGYTF.

This clone was detected a few times. The chain recombines TRBV9 with TRBJ1-3; D gene unclear. Germline V gives CDR1 SGDLS, CDR2 YYNGEE. Trimming took 0 bases from V and 0 from J, leaving 10 bases between them. The CDR3 covers 16 residues. CDR3 sequence: CASSVGSSGSGNTIYF. The CDR3 bases are TGTGCCAGCAGCGTAGGGTCATCGGGCTCTGGAAACACCATATATTTT.

The chain recombines TRBV9 with TRBJ2-7; TRBD1 agrees at 8 bases. Germline lookup yields CDR1 SGDLS and CDR2 YYNGEE. The V gene end was trimmed by 0 bases and the J gene end by 2 bases; junction bases not matched to a gene: 4. There are 15 residues in the CDR3. The CDR3 DNA follows: TGTGCCAGCAGCGTAGGGGACAGGAGAACCTACGAGCAGTACTTC. This sequence encodes CASSVGDRRTYEQYF.

The rearrangement uses TRBV4-2 and TRBJ2-5, with TRBD2 matching 7 bases. This CDR3 contains 15 residues. Germline loops: CDR1 LGHNA, CDR2 YNFKEQ. With V trimmed by 4 bases and J by 2 bases, 7 bases remained unmatched. Here the CDR3 reads CASSLLAGEQETQYF. The CDR3 DNA reads as TGTGCCAGCAGCCTCTTGGCGGGGGAACAAGAGACCCAGTACTTC.

The chain carries TRBV7-9 and TRBJ1-2, with 10 bases fitting TRBD1. Per germline, CDR1 SEHNR and CDR2 FQNEAQ (reference sequence). J was trimmed by 3 bases and V by 1 base; bases with no gene match: 11. The CDR3 runs to 18 residues. For the CDR3, the DNA is TGTGCCAGCAGCTTAGGAGACAGGGGGCAAGTTTACTACTATGGCTACACCTTC. Protein sequence: CASSLGDRGQVYYYGYTF. Filled out from reference TRBV7-9 and TRBJ1-2, the complete variable domain reads DTGVSQNPRHKITKRGQNVTFRCDPISEHNRLYWYRQTLGQGPEFLTYFQNEAQLEKSRLLSDRFSAERPKGSFSTLEIQRTEQGDSAMYLCASSLGDRGQVYYYGYTFGSGTRLTVV.